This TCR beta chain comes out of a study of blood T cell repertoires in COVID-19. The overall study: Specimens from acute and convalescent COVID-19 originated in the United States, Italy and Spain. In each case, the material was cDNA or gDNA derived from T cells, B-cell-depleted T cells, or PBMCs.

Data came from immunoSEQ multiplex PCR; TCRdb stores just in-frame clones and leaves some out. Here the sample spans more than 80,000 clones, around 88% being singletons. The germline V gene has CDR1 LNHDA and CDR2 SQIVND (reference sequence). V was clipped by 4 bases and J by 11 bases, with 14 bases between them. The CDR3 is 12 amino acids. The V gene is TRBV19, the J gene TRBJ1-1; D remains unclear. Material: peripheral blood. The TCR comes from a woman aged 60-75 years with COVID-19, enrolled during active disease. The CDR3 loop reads CASSNRGLRAFF. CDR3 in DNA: TGTGCCAGTAGTAACCGTGGCCTGAGGGCTTTCTTT.